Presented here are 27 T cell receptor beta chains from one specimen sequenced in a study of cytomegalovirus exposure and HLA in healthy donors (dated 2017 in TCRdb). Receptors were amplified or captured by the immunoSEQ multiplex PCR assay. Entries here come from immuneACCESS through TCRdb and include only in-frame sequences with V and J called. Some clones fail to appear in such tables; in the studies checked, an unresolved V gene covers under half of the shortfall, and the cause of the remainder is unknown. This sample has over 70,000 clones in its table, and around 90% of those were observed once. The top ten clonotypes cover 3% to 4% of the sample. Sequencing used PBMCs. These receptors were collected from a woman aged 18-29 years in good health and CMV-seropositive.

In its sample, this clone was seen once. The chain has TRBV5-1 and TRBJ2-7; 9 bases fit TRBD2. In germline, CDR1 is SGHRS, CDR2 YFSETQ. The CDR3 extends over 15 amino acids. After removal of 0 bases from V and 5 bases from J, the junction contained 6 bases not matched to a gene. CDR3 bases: TGCGCCAGCAGCTTGGCGCGGGGGGGGATTGACGAGCAGTACTTC. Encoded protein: CASSLARGGIDEQYF. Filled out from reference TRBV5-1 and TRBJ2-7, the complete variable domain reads KAGVTQTPRYLIKTRGQQVTLSCSPISGHRSVSWYQQTPGQGLQFLFEYFSETQRNKGNFPGRFSGRQFSNSRSEMNVSTLELGDSALYLCASSLARGGIDEQYFGPGTRLTVT.

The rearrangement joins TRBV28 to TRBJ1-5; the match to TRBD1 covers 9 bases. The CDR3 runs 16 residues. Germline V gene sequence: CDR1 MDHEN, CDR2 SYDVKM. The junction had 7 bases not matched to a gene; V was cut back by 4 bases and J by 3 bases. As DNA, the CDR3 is TGTGCCAGCAGTTCCGGGACAGGGAGATACAATCAGCCCCAGCATTTT. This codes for CASSSGTGRYNQPQHF.

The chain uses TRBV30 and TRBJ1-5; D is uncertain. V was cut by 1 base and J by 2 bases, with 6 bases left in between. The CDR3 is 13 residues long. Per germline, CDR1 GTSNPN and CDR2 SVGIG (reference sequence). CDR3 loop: CAWSGGGNQPQHF. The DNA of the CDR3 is TGTGCCTGGAGTGGTGGAGGCAATCAGCCCCAGCATTTT.

DNA of the CDR3: TGTGCCAGCAGCCCCCGGACTAGCGGGGGGGCGAAGACCCAGTACTTC. Its translation is CASSPRTSGGAKTQYF. V is TRBV7-8 and J is TRBJ2-5; TRBD2 aligns across 15 bases. Trimming removed 5 bases from V and 6 bases from J; junction bases left unmatched: 7. Germline V lookup: CDR1 SGHVS, CDR2 FQNEAQ. This CDR3 is built from 16 residues.

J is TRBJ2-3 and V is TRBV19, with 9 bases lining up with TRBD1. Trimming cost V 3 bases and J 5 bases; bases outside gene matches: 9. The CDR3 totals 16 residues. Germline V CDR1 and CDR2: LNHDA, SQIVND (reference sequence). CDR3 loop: CASSMGGQGLGDTQYF. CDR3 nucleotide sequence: TGTGCCAGTAGTATGGGGGGACAGGGCTTAGGAGATACGCAGTATTTT.

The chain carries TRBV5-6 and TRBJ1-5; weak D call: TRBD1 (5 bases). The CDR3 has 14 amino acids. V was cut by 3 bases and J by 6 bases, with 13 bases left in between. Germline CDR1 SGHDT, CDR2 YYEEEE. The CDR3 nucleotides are TGTGCCAGCAGCTCTCAAAGCGGGACTCAGCCCCAGCATTTT. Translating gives CASSSQSGTQPQHF.

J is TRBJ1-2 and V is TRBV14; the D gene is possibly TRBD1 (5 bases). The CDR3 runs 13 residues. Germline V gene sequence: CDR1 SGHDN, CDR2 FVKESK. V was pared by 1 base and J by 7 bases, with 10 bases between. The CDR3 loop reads CASSQGTGAGYTF. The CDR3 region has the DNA TGTGCCAGCAGCCAAGGTACAGGTGCTGGCTACACCTTC.

The CDR3 spells CAWATGTGAYEQYF. The CDR3 DNA is TGTGCCTGGGCTACCGGGACAGGGGCCTACGAGCAGTACTTC. The chain recombines TRBV30 with TRBJ2-7; 10 nucleotides agree with TRBD1. CDR3 length: 14 amino acids. In germline, CDR1 is GTSNPN, CDR2 SVGIG (reference sequence). The junction had 6 bases not matched to a gene; V was cut back by 5 bases and J by 2 bases.

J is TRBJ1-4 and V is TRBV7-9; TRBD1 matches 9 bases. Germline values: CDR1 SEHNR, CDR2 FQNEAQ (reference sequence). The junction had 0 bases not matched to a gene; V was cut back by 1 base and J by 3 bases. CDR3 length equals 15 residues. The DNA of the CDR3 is TGTGCCAGCAGCTTAGGGGACAGGGCTAATGAAAAACTGTTTTTT. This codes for CASSLGDRANEKLFF.

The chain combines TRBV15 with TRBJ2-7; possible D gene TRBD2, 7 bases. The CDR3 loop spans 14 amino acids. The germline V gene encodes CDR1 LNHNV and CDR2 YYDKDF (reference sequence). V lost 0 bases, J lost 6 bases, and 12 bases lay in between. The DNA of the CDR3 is TGTGCCACCAGCAGAGATCGAGGGGGGGGCGAGCAGTACTTC. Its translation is CATSRDRGGGEQYF.

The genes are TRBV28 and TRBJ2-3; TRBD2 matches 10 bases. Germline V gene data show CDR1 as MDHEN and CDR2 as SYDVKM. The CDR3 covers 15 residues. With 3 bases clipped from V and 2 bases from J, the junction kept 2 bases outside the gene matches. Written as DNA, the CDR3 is TGTGCCAGCAGTTTCGGACTAGCGGCCACAGATACGCAGTATTTT. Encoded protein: CASSFGLAATDTQYF.

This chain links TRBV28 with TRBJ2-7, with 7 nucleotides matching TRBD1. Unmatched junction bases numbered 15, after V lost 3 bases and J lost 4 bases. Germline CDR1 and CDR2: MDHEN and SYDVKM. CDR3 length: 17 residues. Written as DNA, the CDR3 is TGTGCCAGCAGTTTTATCCCAGTCAGGGGGTTTGCGTACGAGCAGTACTTC. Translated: CASSFIPVRGFAYEQYF.

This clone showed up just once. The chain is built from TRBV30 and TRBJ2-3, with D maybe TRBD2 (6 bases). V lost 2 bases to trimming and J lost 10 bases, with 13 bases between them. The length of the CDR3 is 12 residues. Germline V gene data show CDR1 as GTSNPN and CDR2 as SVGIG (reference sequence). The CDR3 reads CAWSRGGGSQYF. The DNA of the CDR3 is TGTGCCTGGAGTAGAGGTGGAGGGTCGCAGTATTTT.

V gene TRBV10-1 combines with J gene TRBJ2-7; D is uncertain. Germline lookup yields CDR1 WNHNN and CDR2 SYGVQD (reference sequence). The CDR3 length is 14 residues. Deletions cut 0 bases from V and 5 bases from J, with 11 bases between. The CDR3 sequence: CASSESGRSHEQYF. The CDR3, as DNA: TGCGCCAGCAGTGAGTCCGGCAGGTCCCACGAGCAGTACTTC.

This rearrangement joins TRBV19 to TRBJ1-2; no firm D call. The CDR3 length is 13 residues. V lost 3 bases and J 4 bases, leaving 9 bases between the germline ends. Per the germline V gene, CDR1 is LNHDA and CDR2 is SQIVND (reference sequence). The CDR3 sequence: CASSITSFYGYTF. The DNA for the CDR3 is TGTGCCAGTAGTATTACGAGTTTCTATGGCTACACCTTC.

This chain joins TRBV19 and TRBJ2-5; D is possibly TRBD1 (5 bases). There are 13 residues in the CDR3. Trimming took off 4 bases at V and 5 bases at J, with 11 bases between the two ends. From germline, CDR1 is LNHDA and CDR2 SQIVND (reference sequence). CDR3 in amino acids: CASSTQGSETQYF. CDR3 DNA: TGTGCCAGTAGTACTCAGGGATCCGAGACCCAGTACTTC.

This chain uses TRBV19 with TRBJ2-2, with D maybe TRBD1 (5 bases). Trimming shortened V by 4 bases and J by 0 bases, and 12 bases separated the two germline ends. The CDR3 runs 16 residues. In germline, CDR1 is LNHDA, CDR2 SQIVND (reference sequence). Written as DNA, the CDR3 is TGTGCCAGTAGTAGAAACAGGAGACCGAACACCGGGGAGCTGTTTTTT. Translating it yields CASSRNRRPNTGELFF.

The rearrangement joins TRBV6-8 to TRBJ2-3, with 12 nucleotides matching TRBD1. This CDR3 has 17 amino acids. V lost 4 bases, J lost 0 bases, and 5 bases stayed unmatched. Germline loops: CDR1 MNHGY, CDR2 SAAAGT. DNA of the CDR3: TGTGCCAGCAGTTCCCGGGACAGGGGGCTTAGCACAGATACGCAGTATTTT. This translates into CASSSRDRGLSTDTQYF.

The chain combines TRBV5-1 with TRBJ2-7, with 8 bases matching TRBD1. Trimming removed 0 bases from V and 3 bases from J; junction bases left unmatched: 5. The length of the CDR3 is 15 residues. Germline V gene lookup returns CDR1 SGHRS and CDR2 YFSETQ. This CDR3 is CASSLDPTGGYEQYF. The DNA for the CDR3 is TGCGCCAGCAGCTTGGACCCAACAGGGGGCTACGAGCAGTACTTC.

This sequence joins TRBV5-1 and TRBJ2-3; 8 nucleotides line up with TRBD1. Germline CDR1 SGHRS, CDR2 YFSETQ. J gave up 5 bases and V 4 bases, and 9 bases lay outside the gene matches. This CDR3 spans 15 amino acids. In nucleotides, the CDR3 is TGCGCCAGCAGCCCGACAGGGGTGTTAGGAGATACGCAGTATTTT. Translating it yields CASSPTGVLGDTQYF.

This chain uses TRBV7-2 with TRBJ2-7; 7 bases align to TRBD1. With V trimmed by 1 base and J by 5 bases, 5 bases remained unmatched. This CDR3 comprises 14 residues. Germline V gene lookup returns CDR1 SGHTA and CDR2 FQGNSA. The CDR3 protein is CASSLGQGTHEQYF. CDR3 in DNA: TGTGCCAGCAGCTTAGGACAGGGAACCCACGAGCAGTACTTC.

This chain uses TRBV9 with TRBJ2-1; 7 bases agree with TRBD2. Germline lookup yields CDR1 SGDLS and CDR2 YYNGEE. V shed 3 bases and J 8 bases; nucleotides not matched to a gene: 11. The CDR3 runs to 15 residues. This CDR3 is CASSAKTSIGDEQFF. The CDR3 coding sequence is TGTGCCAGCAGCGCGAAGACTAGCATCGGCGATGAGCAGTTCTTC. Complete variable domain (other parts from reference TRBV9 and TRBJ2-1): DSGVTQTPKHLITATGQRVTLRCSPRSGDLSVYWYQQSLDQGLQFLIQYYNGEERAKGNILERFSAQQFPDLHSELNLSSLELGDSALYFCASSAKTSIGDEQFFGPGTRLTVL.

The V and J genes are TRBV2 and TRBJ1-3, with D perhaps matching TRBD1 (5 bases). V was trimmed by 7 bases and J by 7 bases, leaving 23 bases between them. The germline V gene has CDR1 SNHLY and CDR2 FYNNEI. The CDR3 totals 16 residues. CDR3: CASTGDMGEVVNTIYF. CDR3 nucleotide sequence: TGTGCCAGCACCGGGGATATGGGGGAGGTTGTTAACACCATATATTTT.

CDR3: CASSGWGTYSHNEQFF. The CDR3 DNA reads as TGTGCCAGCAGCGGGTGGGGCACATATAGCCACAATGAGCAGTTCTTC. J is TRBJ2-1 and V is TRBV5-6; TRBD1 is a possible D gene (5 bases). Between the trimmed V and J ends, which lost 4 bases and 5 bases, there was a span of 19 bases. The germline gives CDR1 SGHDT, CDR2 YYEEEE. This CDR3 spans 16 amino acids. The full variable domain, rest sourced from reference TRBV5-6 and TRBJ2-1, is DAGVTQSPTHLIKTRGQQVTLRCSPKSGHDTVSWYQQALGQGPQFIFQYYEEEERQRGNFPDRFSGHQFPNYSSELNVNALLLGDSALYLCASSGWGTYSHNEQFFGPGTRLTVL.

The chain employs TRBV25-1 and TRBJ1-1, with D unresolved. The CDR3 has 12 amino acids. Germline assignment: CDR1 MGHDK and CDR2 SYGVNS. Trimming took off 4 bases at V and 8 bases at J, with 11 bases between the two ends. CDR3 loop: CASSAGSYEAFF. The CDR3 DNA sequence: TGTGCCAGCAGTGCAGGATCGTACGAAGCTTTCTTT.

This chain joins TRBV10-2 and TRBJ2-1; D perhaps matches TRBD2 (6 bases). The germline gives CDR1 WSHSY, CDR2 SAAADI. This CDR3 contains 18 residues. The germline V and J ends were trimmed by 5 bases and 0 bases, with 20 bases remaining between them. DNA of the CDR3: TGCGCCAGCAGTCGGGACTCCGACACCATTAGCTCCTACAATGAGCAGTTCTTC. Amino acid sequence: CASSRDSDTISSYNEQFF.

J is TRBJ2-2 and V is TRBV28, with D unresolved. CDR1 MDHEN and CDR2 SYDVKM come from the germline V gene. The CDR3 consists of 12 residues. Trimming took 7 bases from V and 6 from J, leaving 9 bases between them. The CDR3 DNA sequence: TGTGCCAGCAATACTATTGCCGGGGAGCTGTTTTTT. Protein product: CASNTIAGELFF.